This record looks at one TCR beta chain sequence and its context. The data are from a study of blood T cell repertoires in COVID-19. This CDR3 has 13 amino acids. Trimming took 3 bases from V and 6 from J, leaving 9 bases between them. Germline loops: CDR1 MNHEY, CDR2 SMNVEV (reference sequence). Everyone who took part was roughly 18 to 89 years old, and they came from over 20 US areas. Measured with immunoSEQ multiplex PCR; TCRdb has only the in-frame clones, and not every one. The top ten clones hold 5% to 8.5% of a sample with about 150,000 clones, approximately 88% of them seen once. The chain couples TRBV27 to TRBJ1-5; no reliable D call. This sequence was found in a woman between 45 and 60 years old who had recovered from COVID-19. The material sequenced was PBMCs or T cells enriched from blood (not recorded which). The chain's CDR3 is CASSFEEGQPQHF. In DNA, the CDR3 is TGTGCCAGCAGTTTTGAAGAGGGTCAGCCCCAGCATTTT.